Each of the 2 T cell receptor beta chains below was sequenced from the same sample in a study of shared clonotypes between healthy human individuals. Only CD45RO-negative cells positively selected for CCR7 counted as naive CD8 cells, so terminally differentiated effector memory CD45RA+ cells were excluded. Profiled with immunoSEQ multiplex PCR; TCRdb holds only in-frame clones, not every one. Of roughly 2.1 million clones listed, about 92% are singletons. Sequencing was carried out using naive CD8+ T cells from PBMCs. The receptors derive from a man younger than 35 in good health. Some clones in this sample may be carry-over from other donors' samples.

The chain is built from TRBV27 and TRBJ1-1; D gene uncertain. Deletions cut 6 bases from V and 1 base from J, with 15 bases between. The CDR3 sequence is 15 residues long. Germline assignment: CDR1 MNHEY and CDR2 SMNVEV (reference sequence). CDR3 sequence: CASSRERTSNTEAFF. CDR3 DNA: TGTGCCAGCAGCCGGGAGCGGACTTCGAACACTGAAGCTTTCTTT.

The V call is TRBV27, the J call TRBJ2-7; D uncertain. Trimming removed 5 bases at V and 2 bases at J, with 13 bases between. Germline values: CDR1 MNHEY, CDR2 SMNVEV (reference sequence). CDR3 size: 14 residues. The CDR3 region has the DNA TGTGCCAGCAGTCCCAACTCAGGCGCCTACGAGCAGTACTTC. Protein: CASSPNSGAYEQYF.